Reported below is one TCR beta chain. The antigen is not known. PCR amplification relied on 60 Vbeta primers (plus 13 Jbeta primers). TCRdb's copy holds only in-frame clones and misses some; the assay was immunoSEQ multiplex PCR. The table includes approximately 190,000 clones, about two thirds detected once. These data come from a study of cytomegalovirus exposure and HLA in healthy donors. Whole-study findings and limits: Researchers catalogued 150 or so TCR beta chains as cytomegalovirus-associated. Reportedly, cytomegalovirus status was diagnosed with high sensitivity and specificity.

V dropped 4 bases and J dropped 3; count of bases not matched to a gene: 5. CDR3 length equals 14 residues. CDR1 is SQVTM, CDR2 ANQGSEA, per germline. V and J are TRBV29-1 and TRBJ1-5; 8 bases match TRBD1. The TCR sequence derives from a man between 35 and 55 years old in good health and CMV-seropositive. Sequences were obtained from PBMCs. The CDR3, as DNA: TGCAGCGTTGGGGGGACAGGTACCAATCAGCCCCAGCATTTT. Amino acids: CSVGGTGTNQPQHF.